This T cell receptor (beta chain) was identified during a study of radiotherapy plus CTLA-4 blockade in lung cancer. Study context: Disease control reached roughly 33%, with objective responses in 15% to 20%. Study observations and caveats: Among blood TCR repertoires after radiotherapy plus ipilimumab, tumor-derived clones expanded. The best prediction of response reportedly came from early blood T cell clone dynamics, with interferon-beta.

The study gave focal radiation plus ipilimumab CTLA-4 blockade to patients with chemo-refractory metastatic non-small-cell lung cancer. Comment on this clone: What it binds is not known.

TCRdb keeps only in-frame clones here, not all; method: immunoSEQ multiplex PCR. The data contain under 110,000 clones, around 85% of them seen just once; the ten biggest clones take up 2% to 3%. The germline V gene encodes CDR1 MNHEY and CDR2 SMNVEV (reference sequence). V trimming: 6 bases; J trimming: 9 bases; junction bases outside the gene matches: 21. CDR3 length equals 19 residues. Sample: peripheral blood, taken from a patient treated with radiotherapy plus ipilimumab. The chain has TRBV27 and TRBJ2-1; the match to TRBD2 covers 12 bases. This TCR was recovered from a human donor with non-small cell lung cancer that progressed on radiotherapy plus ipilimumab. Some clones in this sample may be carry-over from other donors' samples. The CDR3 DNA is TGTGCCAGCAGCCATTTTGCCCCGTCACTAGCGGGGGGAGACGGTGAGCAGTTCTTC. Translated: CASSHFAPSLAGGDGEQFF.